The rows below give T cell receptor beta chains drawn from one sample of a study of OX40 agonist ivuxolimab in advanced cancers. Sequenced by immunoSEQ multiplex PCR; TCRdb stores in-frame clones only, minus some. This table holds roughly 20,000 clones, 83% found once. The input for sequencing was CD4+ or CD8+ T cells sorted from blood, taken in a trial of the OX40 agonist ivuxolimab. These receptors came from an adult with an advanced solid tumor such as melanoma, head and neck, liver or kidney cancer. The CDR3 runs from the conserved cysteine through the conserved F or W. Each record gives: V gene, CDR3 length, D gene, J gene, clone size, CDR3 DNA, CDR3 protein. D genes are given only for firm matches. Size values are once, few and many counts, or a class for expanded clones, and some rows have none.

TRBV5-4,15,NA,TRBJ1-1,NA,TGTGCCAGCAGCTTGGTTCTCAGGGGGAACACTGAAGCTTTCTTT,CASSLVLRGNTEAFF
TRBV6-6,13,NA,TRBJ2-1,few,TGTGCCAGCAGTTACTCGTCCTACAATGAGCAGTTCTTC,CASSYSSYNEQFF
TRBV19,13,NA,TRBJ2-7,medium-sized,TGTGCCAGTAGTATGTTGACAGGCTACGAGCAGTACTTC,CASSMLTGYEQYF
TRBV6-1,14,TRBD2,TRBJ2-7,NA,TGTGCCAGCAGTGAAACCGGGGGGGGCTACGAGCAGTACTTC,CASSETGGGYEQYF
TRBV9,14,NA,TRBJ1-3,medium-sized,TGTGCCAGCAGCTCCATGACGTCTGGAAACACCATATATTTT,CASSSMTSGNTIYF
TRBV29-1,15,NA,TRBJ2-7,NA,TGCAGCGTTGAAGGGGTTGGAGGTCGCTACTACGAGCAGTACTTC,CSVEGVGGRYYEQYF
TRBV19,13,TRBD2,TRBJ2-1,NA,TGTGCCGTAGGACTAGCGACCTACAATGAGCAGTTCTTC,CAVGLATYNEQFF
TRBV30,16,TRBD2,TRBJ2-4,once,TGTGCCTGGAGTGCCGGGACGGGGGGAGGGTGGGACATTCAGTACTTC,CAWSAGTGGGWDIQYF
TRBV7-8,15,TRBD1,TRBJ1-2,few,TGTGCCAGCAGCTTAGAGACAGGGAGCCACTATGGCTACACCTTC,CASSLETGSHYGYTF
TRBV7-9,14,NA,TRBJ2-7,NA,TGTGCCAGCAGACCACCGGGACAAACCTACGAGCAGTACTTC,CASRPPGQTYEQYF
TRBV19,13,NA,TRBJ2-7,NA,TGTGCCAGTAGTGGCGGGCCCGGGGACGAGCAGTACTTC,CASSGGPGDEQYF
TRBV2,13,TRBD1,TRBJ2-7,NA,TGTGCCAGCGGGGAGGGACAGGGTCTTGAGCAGTACTTC,CASGEGQGLEQYF
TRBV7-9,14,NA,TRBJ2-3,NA,TGTGCCAGCAGCTTACGGGAGCTTCCAGATACGCAGTATTTT,CASSLRELPDTQYF
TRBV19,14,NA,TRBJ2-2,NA,TGTGCCAGTACCCTAGGGGTCAGATCCGGGGAGCTGTTTTTT,CASTLGVRSGELFF
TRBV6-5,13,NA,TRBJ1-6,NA,TGTGCCAGCAGGACAGGATATAATTCACCCCTCCACTTT,CASRTGYNSPLHF
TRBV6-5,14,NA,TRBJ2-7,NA,TGTGCCAGCAGTTACTCGACCGGTGTTGGAGAGCAGTACTTC,CASSYSTGVGEQYF